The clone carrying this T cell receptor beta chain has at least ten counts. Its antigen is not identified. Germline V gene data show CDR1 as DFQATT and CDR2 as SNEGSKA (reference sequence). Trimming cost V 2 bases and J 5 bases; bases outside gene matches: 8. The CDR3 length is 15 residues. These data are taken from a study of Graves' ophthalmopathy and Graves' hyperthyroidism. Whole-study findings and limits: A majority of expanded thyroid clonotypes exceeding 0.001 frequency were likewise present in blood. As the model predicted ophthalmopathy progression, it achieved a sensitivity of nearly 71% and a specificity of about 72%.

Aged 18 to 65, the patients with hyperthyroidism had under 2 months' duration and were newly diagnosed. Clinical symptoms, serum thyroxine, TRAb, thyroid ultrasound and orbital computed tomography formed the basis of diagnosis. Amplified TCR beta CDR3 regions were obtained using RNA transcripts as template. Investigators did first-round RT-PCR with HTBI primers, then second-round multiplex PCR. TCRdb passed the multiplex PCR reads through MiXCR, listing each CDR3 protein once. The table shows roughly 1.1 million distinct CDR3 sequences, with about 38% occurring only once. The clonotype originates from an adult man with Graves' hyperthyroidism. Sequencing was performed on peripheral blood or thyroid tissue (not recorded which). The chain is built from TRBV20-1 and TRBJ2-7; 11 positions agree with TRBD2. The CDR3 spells CSARSPTSGKDEQYF. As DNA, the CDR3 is TGCAGTGCTAGATCTCCGACTAGCGGGAAAGACGAGCAGTACTTC.